Listed here is a single T cell receptor beta chain. The sample comes from a study of cytomegalovirus exposure and HLA in healthy donors. CDR3 length: 12 residues. Germline V lookup: CDR1 SGHTA, CDR2 FQGNSA. The study ran its PCR with 60 Vbeta and 13 Jbeta primers. Profiling relied on immunoSEQ multiplex PCR, and the TCRdb table lists in-frame clones only, not all of them. The table has roughly 200,000 clones, less than 85% seen once; the top ten hold roughly 0.6%. This chain joins TRBV7-2 and TRBJ2-5; a possible D gene is TRBD1 (6 bases). Near its end, the DNA agrees better with TRBJ2-7, so the J call may be wrong. The receptor's source is a man aged 18 to 29 in good health and CMV-seronegative. The sequencing input was PBMCs. The DNA of the CDR3 is TGTGCCAGCAGCATACAGGGCTACGAGCAGTACTTC. This sequence encodes CASSIQGYEQYF.